This T cell receptor (beta chain) came from a study of T-cell memory formation after mild COVID-19. In this sample, this clonotype turned up a few times. The CDR3 is made up of 17 amino acids. CDR1 and CDR2 from the germline V gene are MNHNY and SVGAGI (reference sequence). The germline V and J ends were trimmed by 2 bases and 4 bases, with 19 bases remaining between them. Each CDR3 protein gets one entry after TCRdb re-called the 5' RACE reads with MiXCR. The data hold about 350,000 distinct CDR3 sequences, with roughly 14% observed a single time. Sequenced material: PBMCs or a T cell subset sorted from them (not recorded which). The chain is built from TRBV6-6 and TRBJ2-3, with D unclear. This sequence was found in a man younger than 35 who had mild COVID-19 (a few samples of this study predate the infection). Cell type and time point are not known. CDR3 residues: CASSYKPGPEAPDTQYF. CDR3 coding DNA: TGTGCCAGCAGTTACAAGCCCGGACCCGAGGCCCCAGATACGCAGTATTTT.